This is a list of T cell receptor beta chains from one sample in a study of cytomegalovirus exposure and HLA in healthy donors. TCRdb's table, derived via immunoSEQ multiplex PCR, lists solely in-frame clones and lacks some. The repertoire holds around 150,000 clones, with around 75% as singletons. The source material was PBMCs. These receptors all stem from a middle-aged woman in good health and CMV-seronegative. Each CDR3 is given with its conserved first and last residue. Each record gives: D gene, J gene, clone size, V gene, CDR3 protein, CDR3 DNA. D genes are given only for firm matches. Expanded clones are given a class, and other clones once, few, many or no size at all.

d_call: -; j_call: TRBJ2-7; clone_size: -; v_call: TRBV7-9; cdr3_aa: CSSSLIIGEQYF; cdr3_nt: TGTTCCAGCAGCTTAATCATCGGCGAGCAGTACTTC
d_call: TRBD2; j_call: TRBJ2-3; clone_size: medium-sized; v_call: TRBV6-1; cdr3_aa: CASTGTSGTADTQYF; cdr3_nt: TGTGCCAGCACCGGGACTAGCGGGACAGCAGATACGCAGTATTTT
d_call: -; j_call: TRBJ2-1; clone_size: -; v_call: TRBV5-1; cdr3_aa: CASSPGHLTVFYNEQFF; cdr3_nt: TGCGCCAGCAGCCCTGGACACCTCACCGTTTTCTACAATGAGCAGTTCTTC
d_call: TRBD1; j_call: TRBJ2-7; clone_size: once; v_call: TRBV27; cdr3_aa: CASSLGGTGYYEQYF; cdr3_nt: TGTGCCAGCAGTTTGGGTGGGACAGGGTACTACGAGCAGTACTTC
d_call: -; j_call: TRBJ1-6; clone_size: -; v_call: TRBV18; cdr3_aa: CASSPVAGSPLHF; cdr3_nt: TGTGCCAGCTCACCAGTCGCCGGTTCACCCCTCCACTTT
d_call: -; j_call: TRBJ1-2; clone_size: -; v_call: TRBV9; cdr3_aa: CASSVEAGANYGYTF; cdr3_nt: TGTGCCAGCAGCGTAGAGGCAGGGGCTAACTATGGCTACACCTTC
d_call: TRBD1; j_call: TRBJ2-1; clone_size: -; v_call: TRBV18; cdr3_aa: CASSPTTGEHNEQFF; cdr3_nt: TGTGCCAGCTCACCAACGACAGGGGAACACAATGAGCAGTTCTTC
d_call: TRBD1; j_call: TRBJ1-4; clone_size: -; v_call: TRBV6-6; cdr3_aa: CASSYPTGGHEKLFF; cdr3_nt: TGTGCCAGCAGTTACCCTACAGGGGGACATGAAAAACTGTTTTTT
d_call: -; j_call: TRBJ2-7; clone_size: once; v_call: TRBV7-9; cdr3_aa: CASSPTPGTYEQYF; cdr3_nt: TGTGCCAGCAGCCCTACCCCCGGGACCTACGAGCAGTACTTC
d_call: -; j_call: TRBJ1-1; clone_size: few; v_call: TRBV28; cdr3_aa: CASSPTTAENTEAFF; cdr3_nt: TGTGCCAGCAGTCCGACGACAGCAGAGAACACTGAAGCTTTCTTT
d_call: -; j_call: TRBJ1-1; clone_size: -; v_call: TRBV19; cdr3_aa: CASSPGTTVAEAFF; cdr3_nt: TGTGCCAGTAGTCCGGGGACAACAGTCGCTGAAGCTTTCTTT